A single sample is the source of the 29 T cell receptor beta chains below, sequenced in a study of blood T cell repertoires in COVID-19 (TCRdb year 2020). To prepare the library, the immunoSEQ multiplex PCR assay was applied. Drawn from immuneACCESS, this table holds only the in-frame rearrangements with V and J called that TCRdb kept. Clones are partly lost; checked studies trace under half to an unresolved V gene and leave the rest unexplained. The sample contains more than 350,000 clones, around 87% of them found a single time. The ten top clones hold 10% of the sample. Sequencing was performed on peripheral blood. These receptors came from a woman under 40 with COVID-19, enrolled during active disease.

As for this clone: The same CDR3 is also encoded by other DNA sequences in this sample. This rearrangement joins TRBV4-3 to TRBJ1-1; D might be TRBD1 (5 bases). From germline, CDR1 is LGHNA and CDR2 YSLEER. The CDR3 runs 14 residues. V lost 1 base to trimming and J lost 5 bases, with 11 bases between them. The DNA of the CDR3 is TGCGCCAGCAGCCAAGCGGCGGGGGGGACTGAAGCTTTCTTT. Translating gives CASSQAAGGTEAFF.

The chain carries TRBV28 and TRBJ2-6; D perhaps matches TRBD2 (6 bases). The V end was cut by 5 bases, the J end by 4 bases, with 27 bases between. This CDR3 spans 20 amino acids. Germline V gene data show CDR1 as MDHEN and CDR2 as SYDVKM. CDR3 sequence: CASSPPSRESRGPGANVLTF. The CDR3, as DNA: TGTGCCAGCAGTCCTCCCTCCAGAGAGTCGCGGGGACCCGGGGCCAACGTCCTGACTTTC.

This rearrangement joins TRBV19 to TRBJ1-5, with D perhaps matching TRBD1 (6 bases). Per the germline V gene, CDR1 is LNHDA and CDR2 is SQIVND (reference sequence). V was cut by 3 bases and J by 1 base, with 10 bases left in between. This CDR3 has 15 residues. CDR3 protein: CASSIFRGSNQPQHF. The DNA for the CDR3 is TGTGCCAGTAGTATCTTTAGGGGGAGCAATCAGCCCCAGCATTTT.

The sample holds a few counts of this clone. J is TRBJ1-2 and V is TRBV19, with TRBD1 as a possible D gene (6 bases). Germline CDR1 LNHDA, CDR2 SQIVND (reference sequence). The CDR3 contains 14 residues. Trimming cost V 3 bases and J 4 bases, with 12 bases left between them. CDR3 sequence reads: CASSISQGVYGYTF. CDR3 DNA: TGTGCCAGTAGTATTTCACAGGGAGTCTATGGCTACACCTTC.

This chain joins TRBV11-2 and TRBJ1-2; no firm D call. CDR3 length: 13 residues. V lost 0 bases, J lost 2 bases, and 4 bases lay in between. Germline V gene sequence: CDR1 SGHAT, CDR2 FQNNGV. The CDR3 bases are TGTGCCAGCAGCTTAGACCCAAACTATGGCTACACCTTC. As protein: CASSLDPNYGYTF. Full variable domain (rest looked up from reference TRBV11-2 and TRBJ1-2): EAGVAQSPRYKIIEKRQSVAFWCNPISGHATLYWYQQILGQGPKLLIQFQNNGVVDDSQLPKDRFSAERLKGVDSTLKIQPAKLEDSAVYLCASSLDPNYGYTFGSGTRLTVV.

The chain has TRBV15 and TRBJ2-7; a weak D match, TRBD1 (6 bases). The CDR3 is 14 residues long. V lost 1 base and J 1 base, leaving 8 bases between the germline ends. The germline CDR1 and CDR2 sequences are LNHNV and YYDKDF (reference sequence). CDR3: CATSRGGQSYEQYF. The CDR3, as DNA: TGTGCCACCAGCAGAGGTGGACAGTCCTACGAGCAGTACTTC.

Concerning this clone: At one boundary the junction diverges from the germline segment, which might be a read error. The V and J genes are TRBV30 and TRBJ2-7; TRBD2 aligns across 13 bases. Looked up from germline, CDR1 is GTSNPN and CDR2 is SVGIG (reference sequence). CDR3 length: 14 residues. The CDR3 region has the DNA TGTGCCGGGAGGGGGACTAGCGGGGTCTACGAGCAGTACTTC. As protein: CAGRGTSGVYEQYF.

This rearrangement joins TRBV30 to TRBJ2-3; D might be TRBD2 (5 bases). The V gene's germline CDR1 is GTSNPN and CDR2 SVGIG (reference sequence). The CDR3 has 14 residues. Trimming removed 1 base from V and 2 bases from J, with 10 bases in between. The CDR3 DNA reads as TGTGCCTGGAGTGCTGGGAGAAACACAGATACGCAGTATTTT. It specifies CAWSAGRNTDTQYF.

This sequence joins TRBV28 and TRBJ1-2, with 7 bases that match TRBD1. The germline gives CDR1 MDHEN, CDR2 SYDVKM. Trimming at V came to 1 base and at J to 7 bases, leaving 6 bases not matched to a gene. The CDR3 totals 14 residues. The CDR3 protein is CASSLSDRVGGYTF. DNA of the CDR3: TGTGCCAGCAGTTTATCCGACAGGGTCGGTGGCTACACCTTC.

The chain employs TRBV6-5 and TRBJ1-2; D ambiguous. The V end lost 5 bases, the J end lost 4 bases, and 14 bases lay between the germline ends. The CDR3 totals 14 residues. Germline CDR1 reads MNHEY; CDR2 reads SVGAGI. CDR3 sequence reads: CASSHPGEGYGYTF. Written as DNA, the CDR3 is TGTGCCAGCAGTCATCCAGGTGAAGGCTATGGCTACACCTTC.

The genes are TRBV10-3 and TRBJ1-2; 7 bases align to TRBD1. This CDR3 comprises 18 residues. Unmatched junction bases numbered 13, after V lost 2 bases and J lost 1 base. Looked up from germline, CDR1 is ENHRY and CDR2 is SYGVKD. CDR3 bases: TGTGCCATCAGTGAGCGGAACTTGACAGGGCACTATAACTATGGCTACACCTTC. Translated, it gives CAISERNLTGHYNYGYTF.

J is TRBJ2-5 and V is TRBV5-4; 11 bases agree with TRBD2. Germline loops: CDR1 SGHNT, CDR2 YYREEE (reference sequence). The CDR3 totals 13 residues. V lost 7 bases, J lost 5 bases, and 4 bases stayed unmatched. CDR3 nucleotide sequence: TGTGCCAGCTCCTCTAGCGGGAGGGAGACCCAGTACTTC. Encoded protein: CASSSSGRETQYF.

On this clone: Other DNA sequences in the sample encode the same CDR3. V gene TRBV7-9 combines with J gene TRBJ2-2; D gene unclear. The V gene's germline CDR1 is SEHNR and CDR2 FQNEAQ (reference sequence). This CDR3 comprises 15 residues. V was shortened by 2 bases and J by 0 bases, with 7 bases between the two germline ends. DNA for the CDR3: TGTGCCAGCAGCTTATCGTCGGCGAACACCGGGGAGCTGTTTTTT. It is translated as CASSLSSANTGELFF.

The rearrangement joins TRBV12-3 or TRBV12-4 to TRBJ1-2; D is perhaps TRBD1 (6 bases). The length of the CDR3 is 13 residues. V gave up 10 bases and J gave up 0 bases, with 12 bases separating them. This CDR3 is CATGGSSNYGYTF. In DNA form, the CDR3 reads TGTGCCACTGGGGGCAGTTCTAACTATGGCTACACCTTC.

J is TRBJ1-4 and V is TRBV6-5; D call uncertain. With 7 bases removed from V and 2 bases from J, the gap between germline ends came to 14 bases. This CDR3 has 15 residues. The V gene's germline CDR1 is MNHEY and CDR2 SVGAGI. For the CDR3, the DNA is TGTGCCAGCAAGGAGGGTGGGTTCACTAATGAAAAACTGTTTTTT. This translates into CASKEGGFTNEKLFF.

The chain links TRBV10-2 to TRBJ1-6, with TRBD1 identical over 11 bases. The germline V gene has CDR1 WSHSY and CDR2 SAAADI. The CDR3 is 16 amino acids. J gave up 4 bases and V 5 bases, and 4 bases lay outside the gene matches. CDR3 sequence (DNA): TGCGCCAGCAGTCATGGACAGGGGGCTTATAATTCACCCCTCCACTTT. Translation: CASSHGQGAYNSPLHF.

The chain carries TRBV19 and TRBJ2-2, with 9 bases lining up with TRBD1. This CDR3 contains 16 residues. V dropped 3 bases and J dropped 7; count of bases not matched to a gene: 9. Germline V gives CDR1 LNHDA, CDR2 SQIVND (reference sequence). The CDR3 DNA sequence: TGTGCCAGTAGTATCCTCCCACAGGGGGCGGGCGGGGAGCTGTTTTTT. It translates to CASSILPQGAGGELFF.

The chain couples TRBV9 to TRBJ2-7; TRBD2 agrees at 7 bases. The V and J ends lost 5 bases and 0 bases, in that order; junction bases with no gene match: 5. Germline V CDR1 and CDR2: SGDLS, YYNGEE. The CDR3 runs 14 residues. The CDR3 sequence is CASSAGVSSYEQYF. CDR3 nucleotides: TGTGCCAGCAGTGCGGGGGTAAGCTCCTACGAGCAGTACTTC. The full variable domain, with the rest looked up from reference TRBV9 and TRBJ2-7, is DSGVTQTPKHLITATGQRVTLRCSPRSGDLSVYWYQQSLDQGLQFLIQYYNGEERAKGNILERFSAQQFPDLHSELNLSSLELGDSALYFCASSAGVSSYEQYFGPGTRLTVT.

V is TRBV4-1 and J is TRBJ2-3; D is possibly TRBD1 (6 bases). V was shortened by 0 bases and J by 8 bases, with 12 bases between the two germline ends. The CDR3 has 14 residues. Looked up from germline, CDR1 is MGHRA and CDR2 is YSYEKL. CDR3 region: CASSQEGGPGTQYF. The CDR3 DNA reads as TGCGCCAGCAGCCAAGAAGGGGGTCCGGGTACGCAGTATTTT.

The V gene is TRBV18, the J gene TRBJ2-2, with a possible D match to TRBD2 (6 bases). The CDR3 spans 16 residues. Trimming removed 2 bases at V and 0 bases at J, with 10 bases between. Germline CDR1 is KGHSH and CDR2 is LQKENI. Here the CDR3 reads CASSPVADTNTGELFF. In nucleotides, the CDR3 is TGTGCCAGCTCACCAGTAGCGGATACGAACACCGGGGAGCTGTTTTTT.

V gene TRBV4-2 combines with J gene TRBJ2-1; 8 positions match TRBD2. This CDR3 has 17 amino acids. The germline V gene encodes CDR1 LGHNA and CDR2 YNFKEQ. V lost 0 bases, J lost 5 bases, and 9 bases stayed unmatched. This chain's CDR3 is CASSQEGGLALDNEQFF. The CDR3 bases are TGTGCCAGCAGCCAAGAAGGAGGACTAGCATTAGACAATGAGCAGTTCTTC.

The rearrangement links TRBV2 to TRBJ1-3; no firm D call. V was cut by 3 bases and J by 0 bases, with 9 bases left in between. Germline V lookup: CDR1 SNHLY, CDR2 FYNNEI. The length of the CDR3 is 15 residues. The CDR3, as DNA: TGTGCCAGCAGTGACTCGTTCCGCTCTGGAAACACCATATATTTT. This encodes CASSDSFRSGNTIYF.

The genes are TRBV6-5 and TRBJ2-5, with 11 bases lining up with TRBD1. This CDR3 is 15 amino acids long. The ends lost 5 bases at V and 0 bases at J; junction bases unmatched: 2. Per the germline V gene, CDR1 is MNHEY and CDR2 is SVGAGI. The CDR3 sequence is CASSPGQGDQETQYF. Written as DNA, the CDR3 is TGTGCCAGCAGTCCGGGACAGGGGGACCAAGAGACCCAGTACTTC.

This chain links TRBV5-1 with TRBJ1-4, with a possible D match to TRBD1 (5 bases). Germline CDR1 and CDR2: SGHRS and YFSETQ. This CDR3 has 16 amino acids. V was trimmed by 0 bases and J by 1 base, leaving 10 bases between them. CDR3 residues: CASSLAPQGTNEKLFF. In nucleotides, the CDR3 is TGCGCCAGCAGCTTGGCCCCGCAGGGAACTAATGAAAAACTGTTTTTT.

The V call is TRBV20-1, the J call TRBJ1-2; D unresolved. CDR1 DFQATT and CDR2 SNEGSKA come from the germline V gene (reference sequence). The CDR3 runs to 12 residues. V lost 3 bases, J lost 4 bases, and 9 bases lay in between. CDR3 residues: CSASVRGYGYTF. The CDR3 nucleotides read TGCAGTGCTAGTGTACGGGGCTATGGCTACACCTTC.

This clone has only one observation. The rearrangement joins TRBV12-3 or TRBV12-4 to TRBJ2-1; 9 bases map to TRBD1. With 5 bases clipped from V and 6 bases from J, the junction kept 2 bases outside the gene matches. The CDR3 is 13 amino acids. CDR3 sequence reads: CASSRGQGNEQFF. The CDR3 DNA reads as TGTGCCAGCAGTCGGGGACAGGGCAATGAGCAGTTCTTC.

The V and J genes are TRBV20-1 and TRBJ1-1; no clear D. The CDR3 length is 11 residues. Germline V lookup: CDR1 DFQATT, CDR2 SNEGSKA (reference sequence). V shed 7 bases and J shed 1 base, with 7 bases lying between them. CDR3 region: CSENGNTEAFF. The DNA of the CDR3 is TGCAGTGAAAACGGGAACACTGAAGCTTTCTTT.

This clone was detected only once. This sequence joins TRBV30 and TRBJ2-5; possible D gene TRBD1, 6 bases. Trimming left V 3 bases short and J 2 bases short, with 10 bases between. CDR1 and CDR2 from the germline V gene are GTSNPN and SVGIG (reference sequence). This CDR3 contains 13 residues. CDR3 protein: CAWSRTAQETQYF. In nucleotides, the CDR3 is TGTGCCTGGAGCCGGACAGCACAAGAGACCCAGTACTTC.

V and J are TRBV19 and TRBJ2-7; D possibly corresponds to TRBD2 (6 bases). V lost 2 bases and J lost 2, with 13 bases in between. The CDR3 runs to 15 residues. Germline V gives CDR1 LNHDA, CDR2 SQIVND (reference sequence). The CDR3 DNA sequence: TGTGCCAGTAGTATATTTGGGACTTCTCCCTACGAGCAGTACTTC. This encodes CASSIFGTSPYEQYF.